Listed here are 25 T cell receptor beta chains from one sample, sequenced in a study of beta chain features in type 1 diabetes. No cognate antigen is known for these TCRs. What was sequenced were expressed TCRB transcripts, since all of the isolated RNA had been reverse transcribed. Using immunoSEQ multiplex PCR, the repertoire was profiled, and TCRdb retains in-frame clones only, with some absent. Found here are roughly 220,000 clones, approximately 16% of them singletons; the top ten hold about 0.085%. Study-level results: Type 1 diabetes patients showed a moderate but significant shortening of TCRB CDR3s in all four CD4+ subsets.

Input material: naive CD4+ T cells from blood. These receptors were obtained from a man in his thirties or forties with type 1 diabetes.

V and J are TRBV9 and TRBJ2-3, with a weak D call TRBD2 (6 bases). Trimming shortened V by 2 bases and J by 5 bases, and 9 bases separated the two germline ends. This CDR3 has 13 amino acids. Germline V gene data show CDR1 as SGDLS and CDR2 as YYNGEE. The DNA for the CDR3 is TGTGCCAGCAGCGTTGGGCGGGGAGATACGCAGTATTTT. Amino acid sequence: CASSVGRGDTQYF.

The J gene is TRBJ2-1, the V gene TRBV7-8, with 12 bases fitting TRBD2. The CDR3 covers 13 residues. J lost 10 bases, V lost 5 bases, and 3 bases had no gene match. Per the germline V gene, CDR1 is SGHVS and CDR2 is FQNEAQ. This CDR3 reads CASSTGTSGEQFF. The DNA for the CDR3 is TGTGCCAGCAGCACGGGGACTAGCGGGGAGCAGTTCTTC.

This CDR3 is CASSPAPGLGTSGQETQYF. CDR3 nucleotides: TGCGCCAGCAGCCCAGCCCCCGGACTGGGGACTAGCGGACAAGAGACCCAGTACTTC. The chain couples TRBV4-1 to TRBJ2-5, with 11 bases fitting TRBD2. The CDR3 has 19 amino acids. CDR1 is MGHRA and CDR2 is YSYEKL in the germline V gene. V lost 4 bases and J lost 2; bases outside the gene matches: 15.

The chain uses TRBV7-2 and TRBJ2-3, with D unclear. Germline lookup yields CDR1 SGHTA and CDR2 FQGNSA. V was pared by 2 bases and J by 0 bases, with 9 bases between. The CDR3 is 15 residues long. The CDR3 protein is CASSLSTSSTDTQYF. The CDR3 region has the DNA TGTGCCAGCAGCTTATCGACTTCTAGCACAGATACGCAGTATTTT.

This clone has just a few counts. The V and J genes are TRBV7-2 and TRBJ2-1; tentatively, D is TRBD2 (6 bases). Trimming removed 5 bases at V and 0 bases at J, with 23 bases between. The germline V gene encodes CDR1 SGHTA and CDR2 FQGNSA. This CDR3 contains 19 residues. As DNA, the CDR3 is TGTGCCAGCAGCACCCCGATTAGCGGTAAAATTGTCTCCTACAATGAGCAGTTCTTC. Its protein product is CASSTPISGKIVSYNEQFF. Full variable domain (rest looked up from reference TRBV7-2 and TRBJ2-1): GAGVSQSPSNKVTEKGKDVELRCDPISGHTALYWYRQSLGQGLEFLIYFQGNSAPDKSGLPSDRFSAERTGGSVSTLTIQRTQQEDSAVYLCASSTPISGKIVSYNEQFFGPGTRLTVL.

This clone turned up a few times. V and J are TRBV9 and TRBJ1-5, with D possibly being TRBD1 (5 bases). The germline gives CDR1 SGDLS, CDR2 YYNGEE. This CDR3 comprises 17 residues. V dropped 3 bases and J dropped 0 bases, with 16 bases sitting between them. CDR3 region: CASSEGTSGRSNQPQHF. CDR3 DNA sequence: TGTGCCAGCAGCGAGGGGACTTCTGGGCGTAGCAATCAGCCCCAGCATTTT.

In its sample, this clone was seen a few times. The chain uses TRBV30 and TRBJ2-3; TRBD2 matches at 8 bases. The CDR3 contains 13 residues. The V gene's germline CDR1 is GTSNPN and CDR2 SVGIG (reference sequence). The V gene end was trimmed by 5 bases and the J gene end by 1 base; junction bases not matched to a gene: 2. The CDR3: CAWLAGGTDTQYF. CDR3 coding DNA: TGTGCCTGGCTAGCGGGCGGCACAGATACGCAGTATTTT.

This clone was seen a handful of times. The chain has TRBV6-1 and TRBJ1-5; tentative D call: TRBD1 (6 bases). CDR3 length: 13 residues. The germline gives CDR1 MNHNS, CDR2 SASEGT. V dropped 6 bases and J dropped 6 bases, with 12 bases sitting between them. The CDR3 region is CASRHQGTQPQHF. CDR3 DNA: TGTGCCAGCAGGCACCAGGGGACTCAGCCCCAGCATTTT.

This clone was seen more than once but under ten times. J is TRBJ2-7 and V is TRBV14; the D gene could be TRBD1 or TRBD2 (5 bases each). Per germline, CDR1 SGHDN and CDR2 FVKESK. The CDR3 contains 11 residues. Trimming cost V 3 bases and J 9 bases, with 9 bases left between them. The CDR3 DNA reads as TGTGCCAGCAGCCATGGGGGTCGGCAGTACTTC. Translation: CASSHGGRQYF.

This clone was counted between two and nine times. This chain joins TRBV9 and TRBJ2-7, with D perhaps matching TRBD2 (7 bases). The CDR3 length is 13 residues. The germline V and J ends were trimmed by 4 bases and 6 bases, with 14 bases remaining between them. Germline V gene sequence: CDR1 SGDLS, CDR2 YYNGEE. This CDR3 is CASSPPGGLEQYF. The CDR3 coding sequence is TGTGCCAGCAGCCCGCCCGGGGGGCTCGAGCAGTACTTC.

This clone was observed a handful of times. This rearrangement joins TRBV7-2 to TRBJ2-7; D is unresolved. Germline CDR1 is SGHTA and CDR2 is FQGNSA. Trimming left V 5 bases short and J 5 bases short, with 19 bases between. There are 15 residues in the CDR3. CDR3 in amino acids: CASSPRLVLGNEQYF. In DNA, the CDR3 is TGTGCCAGCAGCCCTCGGCTGGTGTTGGGGAACGAGCAGTACTTC.

Only a few counts were recorded for this clone. The CDR3 bases are TGCGCCAGCAGCTTGGTGGCACAGGGGAACGAGCAGTACTTC. This gives the protein CASSLVAQGNEQYF. This chain links TRBV5-1 with TRBJ2-7; 7 positions agree with TRBD1. This CDR3 region has 14 residues. V was pared by 0 bases and J by 5 bases, with 5 bases of the junction left unmatched. The germline CDR1 and CDR2 sequences are SGHRS and YFSETQ.

The chain recombines TRBV7-3 with TRBJ2-1; the match to TRBD2 covers 7 bases. The CDR3 is 16 amino acids. CDR1 and CDR2 (germline): SGHTA, FQGTGA. After removal of 4 bases from V and 6 bases from J, the junction contained 12 bases not matched to a gene. The CDR3 DNA is TGTGCCAGCAGCTACAGCCGACTAGCTCAAGGCAATGAGCAGTTCTTC. This translates into CASSYSRLAQGNEQFF.

This clone occurred a few times. The chain is built from TRBV30 and TRBJ2-7; 13 positions agree with TRBD2. CDR3 length equals 16 residues. V was clipped by 3 bases and J by 0 bases; unmatched bases: 5. Germline loops: CDR1 GTSNPN, CDR2 SVGIG (reference sequence). DNA for the CDR3: TGTGCCTGGAGCGGGACTAGCGGGAACAGCTCCTACGAGCAGTACTTC. Residues: CAWSGTSGNSSYEQYF.

The CDR3 spells CASSQEPGTELRTDTQYF. The DNA of the CDR3 is TGCGCCAGCAGCCAAGAGCCGGGGACAGAACTACGCACAGATACGCAGTATTTT. This chain joins TRBV4-3 and TRBJ2-3; 7 nucleotides align to TRBD1. The length of the CDR3 is 18 residues. CDR1 is LGHNA and CDR2 is YSLEER in the germline V gene. J was trimmed by 1 base and V by 0 bases; bases with no gene match: 10.

Only a few counts were recorded for this clone. The chain recombines TRBV28 with TRBJ2-1; TRBD1 matches 9 bases. Unmatched junction bases numbered 6, after V lost 6 bases and J lost 9 bases. This CDR3 region has 13 residues. Germline CDR1 reads MDHEN; CDR2 reads SYDVKM. The CDR3 DNA sequence: TGTGCCAGCAGGCTGACAGGGGGTAGTGAGCAGTTCTTC. It encodes CASRLTGGSEQFF.

This clone appeared a few times. V usage is TRBV2 and J usage is TRBJ1-2; D uncertain. The V end was cut by 5 bases, the J end by 1 base, with 11 bases between. CDR1 and CDR2 from the germline V gene are SNHLY and FYNNEI. The CDR3 loop spans 14 amino acids. CDR3 DNA sequence: TGTGCCAGCAGTCTTACGGACCGTAACTATGGCTACACCTTC. Amino acid sequence: CASSLTDRNYGYTF.

The chain recombines TRBV29-1 with TRBJ2-1, with 10 bases that match TRBD2. J lost 6 bases, V lost 6 bases, and 8 bases had no gene match. Germline values: CDR1 SQVTM, CDR2 ANQGSEA. There are 14 residues in the CDR3. The CDR3 sequence: CSVLGLAKTNEQFF. CDR3 nucleotide sequence: TGCAGCGTCCTGGGACTAGCGAAAACCAATGAGCAGTTCTTC.

A few counts support this clone. As DNA, the CDR3 is TGTGCCAGCAGCCCGGGACGGTCGTACACAGATACGCAGTATTTT. Translating it yields CASSPGRSYTDTQYF. This sequence joins TRBV7-8 and TRBJ2-3, with D perhaps given as TRBD1 or TRBD2 (5 bases each). The germline V and J ends were trimmed by 5 bases and 2 bases, with 14 bases remaining between them. There are 15 residues in the CDR3. CDR1 and CDR2 (germline): SGHVS, FQNEAQ.

This clone appeared a few times. The chain recombines TRBV30 with TRBJ1-1, with a weak D call TRBD1 (5 bases). V dropped 0 bases and J dropped 4 bases, with 18 bases sitting between them. Per germline, CDR1 GTSNPN and CDR2 SVGIG (reference sequence). The CDR3 has 16 residues. The CDR3 DNA sequence: TGTGCCTGGAGTGTAGGGCCAGGCCCTGGGGGCACTGAAGCTTTCTTT. It specifies CAWSVGPGPGGTEAFF. The full variable domain, in which reference TRBV30 and TRBJ1-1 provide the parts outside the CDR3, is SQTIHQWPATLVQPVGSPLSLECTVEGTSNPNLYWYRQAAGRGLQLLFYSVGIGQISSEVPQNLSASRPQDRQFILSSKKLLLSDSGFYLCAWSVGPGPGGTEAFFGQGTRLTVV.

This clone appeared once. J is TRBJ1-5 and V is TRBV30; D ambiguous. Trimming removed 1 base at V and 0 bases at J, with 10 bases between. Germline V gene lookup returns CDR1 GTSNPN and CDR2 SVGIG (reference sequence). The CDR3 spans 15 residues. CDR3 DNA: TGTGCCTGGAGTGCAGGACTTTATAGCAATCAGCCCCAGCATTTT. Encoded protein: CAWSAGLYSNQPQHF. The variable domain in full, with the rest retrieved from reference TRBV30 and TRBJ1-5, is SQTIHQWPATLVQPVGSPLSLECTVEGTSNPNLYWYRQAAGRGLQLLFYSVGIGQISSEVPQNLSASRPQDRQFILSSKKLLLSDSGFYLCAWSAGLYSNQPQHFGDGTRLSIL.

The rearrangement joins TRBV7-9 to TRBJ2-1; 11 bases fit TRBD2. V gave up 5 bases and J gave up 6 bases; unmatched junction bases: 9. Germline loops: CDR1 SEHNR, CDR2 FQNEAQ (reference sequence). The CDR3 is 16 residues long. The CDR3 loop reads CASSAWTSGYPNEQFF. CDR3 sequence (DNA): TGTGCCAGCAGCGCATGGACTAGCGGGTACCCCAATGAGCAGTTCTTC.

V gene TRBV5-4 combines with J gene TRBJ2-1; 12 nucleotides match TRBD1. The V and J ends lost 4 bases and 8 bases, in that order; junction bases with no gene match: 1. The CDR3 length is 13 residues. The germline V gene has CDR1 SGHNT and CDR2 YYREEE (reference sequence). For the CDR3, the DNA is TGTGCCAGCAGCGGGACAGGGGGCTATGAGCAGTTCTTC. Its protein product is CASSGTGGYEQFF.

This chain links TRBV30 with TRBJ1-1; 8 nucleotides line up with TRBD1. Per germline, CDR1 GTSNPN and CDR2 SVGIG (reference sequence). The V segment lost 7 bases and the J segment 5 bases; nucleotides outside the gene matches: 9. This CDR3 region has 13 residues. In DNA form, the CDR3 reads TGTGCCTCCCAGGGCAGGGGGCGAACTGAAGCTTTCTTT. Translating it yields CASQGRGRTEAFF. The variable domain in full, completed from reference TRBV30 and TRBJ1-1, reads SQTIHQWPATLVQPVGSPLSLECTVEGTSNPNLYWYRQAAGRGLQLLFYSVGIGQISSEVPQNLSASRPQDRQFILSSKKLLLSDSGFYLCASQGRGRTEAFFGQGTRLTVV.

The chain is built from TRBV1 and TRBJ2-7; the listed D gene, TRBD1, was not tested against the DNA. TRBV1 is deemed a pseudogene. CDR3 length equals 16 residues. The CDR3 loop reads CTSSQDQYRVVREQYF. For the CDR3, the DNA is TGCACCAGCAGCCAAGATCAGTACAGGGTAGTGCGGGAGCAGTACTTC.